This T cell receptor beta chain was sequenced for a study of blood T cell repertoires in COVID-19. The wider study: COVID-19 samples collected from the United States, Italy and Spain covered acute and convalescent phases.

CDR3 length: 15 residues. The V gene's germline CDR1 is SQVTM and CDR2 ANQGSEA. Trimming removed 5 bases at V and 0 bases at J, with 16 bases between. This clone has only one observation. Produced via immunoSEQ multiplex PCR; TCRdb's table is partial and in-frame only. The sample holds about 150,000 clones, roughly 80% seen once. Sequenced input: peripheral blood. The receptor was isolated from a woman aged 55-69 years with acute or convalescent COVID-19. The chain uses TRBV29-1 and TRBJ1-1, with a possible D match to TRBD1 (6 bases). Written as DNA, the CDR3 is TGCAGCGTTCGCCCCCAGGGGAGCGTGAACACTGAAGCTTTCTTT. Translation gives CSVRPQGSVNTEAFF.